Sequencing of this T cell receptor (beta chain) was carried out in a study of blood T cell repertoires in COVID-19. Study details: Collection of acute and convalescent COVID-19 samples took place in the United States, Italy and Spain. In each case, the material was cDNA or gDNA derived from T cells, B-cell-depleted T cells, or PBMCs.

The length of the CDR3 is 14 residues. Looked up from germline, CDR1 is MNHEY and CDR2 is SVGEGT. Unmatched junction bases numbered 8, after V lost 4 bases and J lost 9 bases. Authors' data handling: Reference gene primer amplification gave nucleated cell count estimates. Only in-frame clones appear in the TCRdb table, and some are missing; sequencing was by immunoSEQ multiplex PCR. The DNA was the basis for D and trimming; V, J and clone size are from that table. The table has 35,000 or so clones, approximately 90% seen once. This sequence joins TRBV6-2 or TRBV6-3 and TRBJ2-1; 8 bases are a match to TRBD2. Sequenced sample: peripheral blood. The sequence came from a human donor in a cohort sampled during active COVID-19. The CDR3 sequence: CASSSSGGPIEQFF. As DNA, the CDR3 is TGTGCCAGCAGTTCCTCGGGAGGGCCGATTGAGCAGTTCTTC.